These 27 T cell receptor beta chains were all obtained from the same sample, sequenced in a study of OX40 agonist ivuxolimab in advanced cancers. Repertoires were generated with immunoSEQ multiplex PCR, while TCRdb's copy carries only in-frame clones and drops some. The table lists tens of thousands of clones, roughly nine tenths of them singletons. The specimen was CD4+ or CD8+ T cells sorted from blood, collected in a trial of the OX40 agonist ivuxolimab. Every receptor here comes from an adult with an advanced solid tumor such as melanoma, head and neck, liver or kidney cancer.

The sample holds one count of this clone. V usage is TRBV27 and J usage is TRBJ1-2, with TRBD1 matching 7 bases. The CDR3 is 13 residues long. The V gene end was trimmed by 3 bases and the J gene end by 3 bases; junction bases not matched to a gene: 1. CDR1 and CDR2 (germline): MNHEY, SMNVEV (reference sequence). The CDR3 region is CASSFQGDYGYTF. CDR3 coding DNA: TGTGCCAGCAGTTTCCAGGGGGACTATGGCTACACCTTC.

The chain uses TRBV11-2 and TRBJ2-1, with D maybe TRBD2 (6 bases). CDR1 is SGHAT and CDR2 is FQNNGV in the germline V gene. The CDR3 is made up of 12 amino acids. Trimming pared 4 bases from V and 8 bases from J, leaving 9 bases between. The CDR3: CASSSSGDEQFF. Written as DNA, the CDR3 is TGTGCCAGCAGCTCCTCGGGGGATGAGCAGTTCTTC.

Sample share makes this clone medium-sized. The J gene is TRBJ1-1, the V gene TRBV7-9; a weak D match, TRBD1 (5 bases). Germline V gives CDR1 SEHNR, CDR2 FQNEAQ (reference sequence). CDR3 length: 14 amino acids. The germline V and J ends were trimmed by 0 bases and 10 bases, with 15 bases remaining between them. The DNA for the CDR3 is TGTGCCAGCAGCTTAGCGGGACTCATATTGGGAGCTTTCTTT. This encodes CASSLAGLILGAFF.

The V and J genes are TRBV11-2 and TRBJ1-2; no clear D gene. V dropped 5 bases and J dropped 0 bases, with 13 bases sitting between them. The germline V gene has CDR1 SGHAT and CDR2 FQNNGV. The CDR3 loop spans 15 amino acids. CDR3 coding DNA: TGTGCCAGCAGCCCCAGTATTTCGGCTAACTATGGCTACACCTTC. As protein: CASSPSISANYGYTF.

The chain combines TRBV7-3 with TRBJ1-1; perhaps TRBD1 as D (5 bases). V was pared by 4 bases and J by 4 bases, with 10 bases between. The CDR3 is 13 residues long. CDR1 is SGHTA, CDR2 FQGTGA, per germline. The CDR3 is CASSSSGGTEAFF. CDR3 DNA: TGTGCCAGCAGCTCGTCCGGGGGCACTGAAGCTTTCTTT.

The genes are TRBV4-1 and TRBJ1-1, with D tentatively TRBD1 (5 bases). Trimming shortened V by 0 bases and J by 10 bases, and 12 bases separated the two germline ends. Germline CDR1 reads MGHRA; CDR2 reads YSYEKL. This CDR3 is 13 amino acids long. The CDR3 here is CASSQDKTQAAFF. CDR3 sequence (DNA): TGCGCCAGCAGCCAAGATAAAACACAGGCAGCTTTCTTT.

V gene TRBV27 combines with J gene TRBJ2-3, with 8 bases aligning to TRBD2. Germline CDR1 and CDR2: MNHEY and SMNVEV (reference sequence). With 0 bases clipped from V and 0 bases from J, the junction kept 5 bases outside the gene matches. CDR3 length equals 17 residues. The CDR3: CASSLSMAGGSTDTQYF. CDR3 nucleotide sequence: TGTGCCAGCAGTTTATCGATGGCGGGGGGCAGCACAGATACGCAGTATTTT.

This clone has a single count. This chain connects TRBV15 to TRBJ1-5, with no clear D. Germline V gene data show CDR1 as LNHNV and CDR2 as YYDKDF (reference sequence). The CDR3 extends over 13 amino acids. Trimming took off 7 bases at V and 3 bases at J, with 10 bases between the two ends. The CDR3 loop reads CATTPDTNQPQHF. For the CDR3, the DNA is TGTGCCACCACCCCCGACACCAATCAGCCCCAGCATTTT.

J is TRBJ2-7 and V is TRBV7-9; no clear D gene. Trimming removed 2 bases from V and 2 bases from J, with 10 bases in between. CDR1 is SEHNR and CDR2 is FQNEAQ in the germline V gene (reference sequence). The CDR3 has 14 amino acids. CDR3 in DNA: TGTGCCAGCAGCTTACGTGTAGCCCCCTACGAGCAGTACTTC. Its protein product is CASSLRVAPYEQYF.

The chain carries TRBV11-2 and TRBJ2-5; 8 bases agree with TRBD2. This CDR3 region has 15 residues. Germline CDR1 and CDR2: SGHAT and FQNNGV. V lost 2 bases and J lost 1; bases outside the gene matches: 3. In DNA form, the CDR3 reads TGTGCCAGCAGCTTAACGGCGGGGGGCCAAGAGACCCAGTACTTC. Protein sequence: CASSLTAGGQETQYF.

This chain connects TRBV6-1 to TRBJ2-7; 8 bases line up with TRBD1. The CDR3 totals 13 residues. The junction had 6 bases not matched to a gene; V was cut back by 6 bases and J by 5 bases. CDR1 and CDR2 (germline): MNHNS, SASEGT. The CDR3 protein is CASRRQGYDEQYF. In DNA form, the CDR3 reads TGTGCCAGCAGAAGACAGGGGTACGACGAGCAGTACTTC.

The V call is TRBV28, the J call TRBJ2-2; D is unresolved. Germline CDR1 is MDHEN and CDR2 is SYDVKM. Trimming took off 5 bases at V and 5 bases at J, with 6 bases between the two ends. This CDR3 has 12 amino acids. CDR3 DNA: TGTGCCAGCAGTCGCCAGACCGGGGAGCTGTTTTTT. This sequence encodes CASSRQTGELFF. The full variable domain, with the rest looked up from reference TRBV28 and TRBJ2-2, is DVKVTQSSRYLVKRTGEKVFLECVQDMDHENMFWYRQDPGLGLRLIYFSYDVKMKEKGDIPEGYSVSREKKERFSLILESASTNQTSMYLCASSRQTGELFFGEGSRLTVL.

The genes are TRBV4-1 and TRBJ2-1, with D unclear. Germline V gene data show CDR1 as MGHRA and CDR2 as YSYEKL. The V gene lost 2 bases and the J gene lost 10 bases, with 18 bases spanning the gap. The CDR3 runs 15 residues. CDR3: CASSQYQVLTSEQFF. CDR3 DNA sequence: TGCGCCAGCAGCCAATACCAGGTCTTAACTTCGGAGCAGTTCTTC.

The chain couples TRBV28 to TRBJ1-1; TRBD1 might be the D (6 bases). CDR3 size: 14 residues. V was trimmed by 3 bases and J by 1 base, leaving 9 bases between them. The germline CDR1 and CDR2 sequences are MDHEN and SYDVKM. CDR3: CASSLGASNTEAFF. The CDR3 region has the DNA TGTGCCAGCAGTTTGGGGGCTTCGAACACTGAAGCTTTCTTT.

V usage is TRBV6-5 and J usage is TRBJ2-5, with D perhaps TRBD1 (5 bases). The CDR3 contains 13 residues. Trimming took 6 bases from V and 2 from J, leaving 10 bases between them. CDR1 and CDR2 from the germline V gene are MNHEY and SVGAGI. In DNA form, the CDR3 reads TGTGCCAGCAGCCGACAGATACAAGAGACCCAGTACTTC. Protein: CASSRQIQETQYF.

V and J are TRBV11-2 and TRBJ1-4; 10 nucleotides line up with TRBD1. Unmatched junction bases numbered 2, after V lost 1 base and J lost 6 bases. The CDR3 extends over 15 amino acids. In germline, CDR1 is SGHAT, CDR2 FQNNGV. CDR3 residues: CASSLVDRGDEKLFF. CDR3 bases: TGTGCCAGCAGCTTAGTGGACAGGGGGGATGAAAAACTGTTTTTT.

The chain carries TRBV29-1 and TRBJ2-2, with D perhaps matching TRBD1 (5 bases). The length of the CDR3 is 15 residues. Per the germline V gene, CDR1 is SQVTM and CDR2 is ANQGSEA. Trimming pared 0 bases from V and 6 bases from J, leaving 14 bases between. The CDR3 here is CSVEDGQGYAGELFF. The DNA of the CDR3 is TGCAGCGTTGAAGATGGGCAGGGTTACGCCGGGGAGCTGTTTTTT.

The chain carries TRBV13 and TRBJ1-1, with a weak D call TRBD1 (5 bases). Trimming stripped 5 bases from V and 2 bases from J, with 15 bases between. The CDR3 has 15 residues. Germline CDR1 PRHDT, CDR2 FYEKMQ (reference sequence). CDR3 residues: CASSPLTGVNTEAFF. In DNA, the CDR3 is TGTGCCAGCAGCCCCCTTACGGGGGTAAACACTGAAGCTTTCTTT.

The chain couples TRBV19 to TRBJ2-7; 7 bases align to TRBD1. After removal of 7 bases from V and 5 bases from J, the junction contained 11 bases not matched to a gene. Germline values: CDR1 LNHDA, CDR2 SQIVND (reference sequence). CDR3 length: 14 amino acids. The chain's CDR3 is CASTSTGFSDEQYF. CDR3 nucleotide sequence: TGTGCCAGTACCTCGACAGGGTTTAGCGACGAGCAGTACTTC.

The chain combines TRBV13 with TRBJ2-5, with 11 bases fitting TRBD2. Per the germline V gene, CDR1 is PRHDT and CDR2 is FYEKMQ (reference sequence). V lost 5 bases, J lost 5 bases, and 7 bases stayed unmatched. The CDR3 is made up of 15 amino acids. The CDR3 region is CASSLSGRAGETQYF. The CDR3 DNA reads TGTGCCAGCAGCCTTAGCGGGAGGGCCGGTGAGACCCAGTACTTC.

This chain links TRBV7-3 with TRBJ2-1; either TRBD1 or TRBD2 may supply D (5 bases each). The germline gives CDR1 SGHTA, CDR2 FQGTGA. Trimming left V 5 bases short and J 8 bases short, with 19 bases between. The CDR3 sequence is 15 residues long. CDR3 sequence reads: CASSPTVILGDEQFF. The CDR3 DNA follows: TGTGCCAGCAGCCCGACAGTCATTTTGGGGGATGAGCAGTTCTTC.

V is TRBV18 and J is TRBJ2-2, with D possibly TRBD1 on 6 matching bases. Germline CDR1 reads KGHSH; CDR2 reads LQKENI. The CDR3 has 15 amino acids. Trimming cost V 6 bases and J 1 base, with 12 bases left between them. DNA for the CDR3: TGTGCCAGCTCCCACAGGACAGTGAACACCGGGGAGCTGTTTTTT. Its translation is CASSHRTVNTGELFF.

The chain combines TRBV6-5 with TRBJ2-5; D is ambiguous. Trimming removed 2 bases at V and 2 bases at J, with 9 bases between. This CDR3 region has 14 residues. CDR1 is MNHEY and CDR2 is SVGAGI in the germline V gene. The CDR3: CASSYEQSQETQYF. CDR3 bases: TGTGCCAGCAGTTACGAACAGTCACAAGAGACCCAGTACTTC.

The chain uses TRBV2 and TRBJ1-3; D is uncertain. The V and J ends lost 3 bases and 4 bases respectively, with 7 bases between them. This CDR3 is 13 amino acids long. Germline V gene lookup returns CDR1 SNHLY and CDR2 FYNNEI. CDR3 DNA: TGTGCCAGCAGTGAGTGGAGAGGAAACACCATATATTTT. Translation gives CASSEWRGNTIYF. Looking up the rest from reference TRBV2 and TRBJ1-3 gives the full variable domain: EPEVTQTPSHQVTQMGQEVILRCVPISNHLYFYWYRQILGQKVEFLVSFYNNEISEKSEIFDDQFSVERPDGSNFTLKIRSTKLEDSAMYFCASSEWRGNTIYFGEGSWLTVV.

The chain is built from TRBV10-1 and TRBJ2-1; D might be TRBD1 (6 bases). The CDR3 covers 14 residues. Germline CDR1 and CDR2: WNHNN and SYGVQD (reference sequence). Trimming left V 4 bases short and J 0 bases short, with 7 bases between. CDR3 protein: CASSGTVSYNEQFF. CDR3 nucleotide sequence: TGCGCCAGCAGTGGGACAGTCTCCTACAATGAGCAGTTCTTC.

V usage is TRBV28 and J usage is TRBJ2-5, with 13 bases lining up with TRBD2. The CDR3 has 15 residues. The germline gives CDR1 MDHEN, CDR2 SYDVKM. The J segment lost 2 bases and the V segment lost 6 bases, leaving 3 bases of the junction unmatched. The DNA for the CDR3 is TGTGCCAGCAGAGAGGGACTAGCGGGACAAGAGACCCAGTACTTC. Residues: CASREGLAGQETQYF.

The CDR3 sequence is CASSPLAGSRDEQYF. The CDR3 bases are TGTGCCAGCAGCCCACTAGCAGGGTCGAGGGACGAGCAGTACTTC. The chain uses TRBV5-6 and TRBJ2-7, with a tentative D call TRBD2 (6 bases). This CDR3 contains 15 residues. In germline, CDR1 is SGHDT, CDR2 YYEEEE. V was shortened by 4 bases and J by 5 bases, with 19 bases between the two germline ends.